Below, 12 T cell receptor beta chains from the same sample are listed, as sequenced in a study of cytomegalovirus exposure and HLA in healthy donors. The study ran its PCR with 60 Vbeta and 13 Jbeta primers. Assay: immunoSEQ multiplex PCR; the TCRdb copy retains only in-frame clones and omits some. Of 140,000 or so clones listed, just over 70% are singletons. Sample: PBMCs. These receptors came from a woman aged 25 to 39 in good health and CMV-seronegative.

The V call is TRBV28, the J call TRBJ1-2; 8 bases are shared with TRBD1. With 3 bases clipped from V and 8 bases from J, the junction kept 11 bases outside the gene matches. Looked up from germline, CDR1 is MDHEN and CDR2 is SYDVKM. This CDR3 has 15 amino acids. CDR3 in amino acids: CASSFRQGAFWGYTF. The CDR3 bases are TGTGCCAGCAGTTTTCGCCAGGGGGCTTTTTGGGGCTACACCTTC.

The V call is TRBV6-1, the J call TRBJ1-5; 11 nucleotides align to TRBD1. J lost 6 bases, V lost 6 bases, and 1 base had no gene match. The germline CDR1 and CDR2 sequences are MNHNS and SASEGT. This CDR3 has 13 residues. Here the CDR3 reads CASRGTGGQPQHF. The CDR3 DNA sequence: TGTGCCAGCAGAGGGACAGGGGGTCAGCCCCAGCATTTT.

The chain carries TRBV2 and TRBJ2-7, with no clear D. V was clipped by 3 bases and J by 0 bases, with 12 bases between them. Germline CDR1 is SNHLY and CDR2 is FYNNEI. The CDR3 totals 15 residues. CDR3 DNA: TGTGCCAGCAGTGAGTGGCAGATACCCTCCTACGAGCAGTACTTC. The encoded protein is CASSEWQIPSYEQYF.

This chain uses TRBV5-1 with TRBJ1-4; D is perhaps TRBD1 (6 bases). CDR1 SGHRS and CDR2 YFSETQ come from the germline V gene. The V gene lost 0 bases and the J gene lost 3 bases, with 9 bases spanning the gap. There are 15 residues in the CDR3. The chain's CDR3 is CASSLGGHSNEKLFF. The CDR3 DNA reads TGCGCCAGCAGCTTGGGGGGACATTCTAATGAAAAACTGTTTTTT.

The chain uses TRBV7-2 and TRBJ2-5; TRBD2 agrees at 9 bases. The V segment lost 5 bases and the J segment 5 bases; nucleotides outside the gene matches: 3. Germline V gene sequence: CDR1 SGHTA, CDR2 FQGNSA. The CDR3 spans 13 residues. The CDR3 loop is CASSRGGAETQYF. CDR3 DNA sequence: TGTGCCAGCAGCCGCGGGGGGGCTGAGACCCAGTACTTC.

Here the CDR3 DNA reads TGCGCCAGCAGCTTGGGGAGCGGGCAAGATGAGCAGTTCTTC. This gives the protein CASSLGSGQDEQFF. This chain joins TRBV5-1 and TRBJ2-1; perhaps TRBD2 as D (6 bases). The CDR3 runs 14 residues. The ends were cut back, 0 bases at V and 8 bases at J, with 12 bases in the middle. Germline V gives CDR1 SGHRS, CDR2 YFSETQ.

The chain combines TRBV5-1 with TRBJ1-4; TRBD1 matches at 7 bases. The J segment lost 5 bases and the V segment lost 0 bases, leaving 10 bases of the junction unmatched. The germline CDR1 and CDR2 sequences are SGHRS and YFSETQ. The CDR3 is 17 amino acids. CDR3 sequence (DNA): TGCGCCAGCAGCTTGGCCGTCTCGGCAGGGGGGAATGAAAAACTGTTTTTT. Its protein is CASSLAVSAGGNEKLFF.

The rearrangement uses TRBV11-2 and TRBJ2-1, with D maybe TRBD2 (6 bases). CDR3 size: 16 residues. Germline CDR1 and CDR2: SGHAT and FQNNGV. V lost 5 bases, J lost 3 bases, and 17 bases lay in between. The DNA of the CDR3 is TGTGCCAGCAGCCCCACTGGCCTAGCGAGCTACAATGAGCAGTTCTTC. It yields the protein CASSPTGLASYNEQFF.

The CDR3 coding sequence is TGTGCCAGCATCCCAGGGGCCGCTATTGGCTACACCTTC. As protein: CASIPGAAIGYTF. This sequence joins TRBV28 and TRBJ1-2; a possible D gene is TRBD1 (6 bases). The germline V gene encodes CDR1 MDHEN and CDR2 SYDVKM. Trimming pared 7 bases from V and 7 bases from J, leaving 16 bases between. The CDR3 sequence is 13 residues long.

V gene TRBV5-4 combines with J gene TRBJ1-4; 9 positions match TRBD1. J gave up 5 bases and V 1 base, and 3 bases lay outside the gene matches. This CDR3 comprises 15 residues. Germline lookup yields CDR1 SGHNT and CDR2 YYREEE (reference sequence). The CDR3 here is CASSLMGTGNEKLFF. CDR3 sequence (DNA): TGTGCCAGCAGCTTGATGGGGACAGGGAATGAAAAACTGTTTTTT.

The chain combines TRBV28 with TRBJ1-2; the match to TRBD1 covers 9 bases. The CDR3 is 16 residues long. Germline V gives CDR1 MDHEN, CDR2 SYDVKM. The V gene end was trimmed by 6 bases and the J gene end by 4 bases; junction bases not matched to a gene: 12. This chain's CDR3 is CASRTNGQGYSYGYTF. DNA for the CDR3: TGTGCCAGCAGAACTAACGGACAGGGGTATAGCTATGGCTACACCTTC.

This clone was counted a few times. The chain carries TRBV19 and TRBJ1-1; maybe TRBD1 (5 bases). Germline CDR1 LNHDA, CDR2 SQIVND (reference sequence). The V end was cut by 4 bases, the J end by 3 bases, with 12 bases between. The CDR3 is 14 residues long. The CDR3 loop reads CASSNDRIDTEAFF. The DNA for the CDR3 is TGTGCCAGTAGTAATGACAGAATCGACACTGAAGCTTTCTTT.